This T cell receptor beta chain was sequenced for a study of T cell responses to AZD1222 COVID-19 vaccine. In regard to this clone: Its cognate antigen is unknown.

TCRdb's table, derived via immunoSEQ multiplex PCR, lists solely in-frame clones and lacks some. The data contain roughly 150,000 clones, roughly 87% of them seen just once; the ten biggest clones take up roughly 6%. General study results and limits: Baseline serology detected seropositivity in only five to seven AZD1222 recipients. The sample set comprised mostly white British donors with more females, and clonal diversity was possibly underestimated.

The source is an adult who received the AZD1222 COVID-19 vaccine. The sample consisted of peripheral blood, taken 28 days after the second AZD1222 dose.

CDR3 bases: TGTGCCAGCTCACCTCGGGACAGCTTAAATGAAAAACTGTTTTTT. Its translation is CASSPRDSLNEKLFF. The V gene is TRBV18, the J gene TRBJ1-4, with 7 bases that match TRBD1. The ends lost 3 bases at V and 5 bases at J; junction bases unmatched: 6. The V gene's germline CDR1 is KGHSH and CDR2 LQKENI. The CDR3 runs 15 residues.